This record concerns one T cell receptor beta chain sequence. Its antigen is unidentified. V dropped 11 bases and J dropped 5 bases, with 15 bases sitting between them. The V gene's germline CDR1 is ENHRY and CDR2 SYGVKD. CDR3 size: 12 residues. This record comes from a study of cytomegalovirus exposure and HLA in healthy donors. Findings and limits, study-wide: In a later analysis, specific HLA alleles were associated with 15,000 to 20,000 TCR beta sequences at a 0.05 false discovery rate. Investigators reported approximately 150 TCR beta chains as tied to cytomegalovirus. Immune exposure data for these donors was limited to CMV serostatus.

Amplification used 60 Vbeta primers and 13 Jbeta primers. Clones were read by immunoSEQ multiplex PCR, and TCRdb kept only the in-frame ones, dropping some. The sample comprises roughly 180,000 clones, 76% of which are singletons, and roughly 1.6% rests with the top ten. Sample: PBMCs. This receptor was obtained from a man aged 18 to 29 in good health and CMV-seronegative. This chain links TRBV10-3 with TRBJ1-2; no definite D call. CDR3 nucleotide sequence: TGTGCCTCATTCGAGCTCCTATATGGCTACACCTTC. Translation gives CASFELLYGYTF.